This T cell receptor (beta chain) was identified in a study of Graves' ophthalmopathy and Graves' hyperthyroidism. General study findings and limits: The model's prediction of ophthalmopathy progression had about 70% sensitivity and around 72% specificity.

Points on this clonotype: Its antigen is not known.

Hyperthyroidism patients, all newly diagnosed, had under 2 months' duration and ages of 18 to 65. CDR1 LNHDA and CDR2 SQIVND come from the germline V gene (reference sequence). Trimming took off 6 bases at V and 0 bases at J, with 11 bases between the two ends. This CDR3 has 14 residues. For repertoire sequencing, the TCR beta CDR3 regions were amplified from RNA transcripts. The first-round RT-PCR employed HTBI primers together with the Qiagen OneStep RT-PCR kit. A multiplex PCR was then performed as the second round. TCRdb used MiXCR to reprocess the multiplex PCR reads, holding one entry per CDR3 protein. The sample holds about 1.1 million distinct CDR3 sequences; about two fifths are singletons and the top ten take more than 9.5%.

This chain links TRBV19 with TRBJ1-1; tentatively, D is TRBD1 (6 bases). This TCR was sampled from an adult man with Graves' hyperthyroidism. The sample was peripheral blood or thyroid tissue (not recorded which). The CDR3 DNA reads TGTGCCAGTAGGGAGGGACATGTGAACACTGAAGCTTTCTTT. This translates into CASREGHVNTEAFF.